The sequence of this T cell receptor (beta chain) was determined in a study of T cells after somatic rescue of genetic block. Some clones are missing from TCRdb's copy, which holds only in-frame ones; the method was immunoSEQ multiplex PCR. Among 12,000 to 15,000 clones listed, 71% were seen once. Germline loops: CDR1 SGHRS, CDR2 YFSETQ. The CDR3 length is 14 residues. V lost 2 bases and J lost 5, with 14 bases in between. J is TRBJ2-7 and V is TRBV5-1; D possibly corresponds to TRBD1 (6 bases). The source of this sequence is a man aged 18-30 years. The sequenced material came from peripheral blood mononuclear cells (PBMCs). CDR3 coding DNA: TGCGCCAGCAGCTTCCACAGGGTTCGGGACGAGCAGTACTTC. It specifies CASSFHRVRDEQYF.